Below are 23 T cell receptor beta chains sequenced from a single sample in a study of T cell changes during pregnancy in multiple sclerosis. This table comes from immunoSEQ multiplex PCR, and its TCRdb copy is limited to in-frame clones, with some not included. Counted here are tens of thousands of clones, about nine tenths occurring once; the ten biggest clones make up approximately 0.25%. The sequencing used CD4+ T cells from peripheral blood mononuclear cells, collected in the second trimester of pregnancy. These receptors were collected from a female donor with multiple sclerosis, enrolled in a pregnancy study.

This chain links TRBV14 with TRBJ1-2; TRBD1 is a possible D gene (5 bases). Trimming left V 4 bases short and J 7 bases short, with 16 bases between. The germline CDR1 and CDR2 sequences are SGHDN and FVKESK. The CDR3 extends over 14 amino acids. In DNA form, the CDR3 reads TGTGCCAGCAGCCCCCCCGGGGGACCGGGTGGCTACACCTTC. Translation: CASSPPGGPGGYTF.

The J gene is TRBJ2-7, the V gene TRBV11-2, with a possible D match to TRBD2 (7 bases). The CDR3 consists of 14 residues. Trimming removed 2 bases from V and 2 bases from J, with 10 bases in between. Germline V gives CDR1 SGHAT, CDR2 FQNNGV. The CDR3: CASSLRGGAYEQYF. CDR3 DNA sequence: TGTGCCAGCAGCTTAAGAGGGGGGGCCTACGAGCAGTACTTC.

The chain couples TRBV11-2 to TRBJ2-5, with D perhaps matching TRBD1 (6 bases). Germline values: CDR1 SGHAT, CDR2 FQNNGV. The CDR3 loop spans 16 amino acids. V was shortened by 2 bases and J by 5 bases, with 18 bases between the two germline ends. CDR3 in amino acids: CASSLRDTDVRETQYF. The CDR3 nucleotides are TGTGCCAGCAGCTTAAGGGACACCGACGTCCGGGAGACCCAGTACTTC.

This clone was counted a single time. The V and J genes are TRBV9 and TRBJ2-7; 11 bases map to TRBD2. V was pared by 0 bases and J by 4 bases, with 6 bases of the junction left unmatched. Germline V gene sequence: CDR1 SGDLS, CDR2 YYNGEE. The CDR3 is 16 amino acids. The CDR3 loop is CASSVGALAGEYEQYF. CDR3 coding DNA: TGTGCCAGCAGCGTAGGGGCACTAGCGGGGGAATACGAGCAGTACTTC.

The J gene is TRBJ2-2, the V gene TRBV6-5, with 7 nucleotides matching TRBD2. CDR1 MNHEY and CDR2 SVGAGI come from the germline V gene. CDR3 size: 15 residues. The junction had 4 bases not matched to a gene; V was cut back by 2 bases and J by 4 bases. CDR3 residues: CASSYGTTVTGELFF. For the CDR3, the DNA is TGTGCCAGCAGTTACGGGACTACCGTCACCGGGGAGCTGTTTTTT.

The chain carries TRBV27 and TRBJ1-1; a possible D gene is TRBD1 (5 bases). The CDR3 loop spans 14 amino acids. Germline CDR1 MNHEY, CDR2 SMNVEV (reference sequence). Deletions cut 3 bases from V and 5 bases from J, with 13 bases between. CDR3 DNA sequence: TGTGCCAGCAGTTTTCGGGGGTCTGGTACTGAAGCTTTCTTT. As protein: CASSFRGSGTEAFF.

The V call is TRBV6-5, the J call TRBJ2-5, with 12 positions matching TRBD2. The CDR3 loop spans 15 amino acids. V was pared by 10 bases and J by 5 bases, with 11 bases of the junction left unmatched. CDR1 and CDR2 from the germline V gene are MNHEY and SVGAGI. CDR3 loop: CATSTSGGLPETQYF. CDR3 nucleotide sequence: TGTGCCACCTCGACTAGCGGGGGCCTCCCTGAGACCCAGTACTTC.

The rearrangement joins TRBV28 to TRBJ1-4; weak D call: TRBD1 (6 bases). The CDR3 is made up of 14 amino acids. Trimming took off 8 bases at V and 4 bases at J, with 14 bases between the two ends. Germline CDR1 reads MDHEN; CDR2 reads SYDVKM. For the CDR3, the DNA is TGTGCCAGCCGGGAGGGGGGGGTTAATGAAAAACTGTTTTTT. This codes for CASREGGVNEKLFF.

The chain recombines TRBV4-1 with TRBJ2-3, with D possibly TRBD2 on 5 matching bases. CDR3 length equals 14 residues. In germline, CDR1 is MGHRA, CDR2 YSYEKL. V lost 0 bases and J 5 bases, leaving 9 bases between the germline ends. For the CDR3, the DNA is TGCGCCAGCAGCCAAGATCTGGGGAGAGATACGCAGTATTTT. Protein sequence: CASSQDLGRDTQYF.

The chain has TRBV28 and TRBJ1-1; 9 bases align to TRBD1. Germline trimming cut 7 bases from V and 5 bases from J; bases unmatched to any gene: 5. Per the germline V gene, CDR1 is MDHEN and CDR2 is SYDVKM. The CDR3 totals 13 residues. CDR3 sequence reads: CASTRQGGTEAFF. CDR3 DNA: TGTGCCAGCACCCGACAGGGGGGGACTGAAGCTTTCTTT.

This clone was observed a single time. The chain links TRBV5-1 to TRBJ1-1; 7 bases are shared with TRBD1. V was pared by 0 bases and J by 5 bases, with 7 bases of the junction left unmatched. Germline-derived CDR1 and CDR2 are SGHRS and YFSETQ. This CDR3 comprises 15 residues. The CDR3 coding sequence is TGCGCCAGCAGCTTGGGTGAGGGGGCTCGGACTGAAGCTTTCTTT. Its translation is CASSLGEGARTEAFF.

In DNA form, the CDR3 reads TGTGCCAGCAGCTGGGGGACAGGAGTCAATCAGCCCCAGCATTTT. Its protein is CASSWGTGVNQPQHF. This sequence joins TRBV5-6 and TRBJ1-5; TRBD1 matches 8 bases. The CDR3 has 15 amino acids. J gave up 3 bases and V 3 bases, and 5 bases lay outside the gene matches. The germline V gene encodes CDR1 SGHDT and CDR2 YYEEEE.

This chain connects TRBV7-9 to TRBJ1-2; 7 positions match TRBD1. The CDR3 runs 12 residues. Losses at the gene ends were 3 bases for V and 8 bases for J; bases not matched to a gene: 3. In germline, CDR1 is SEHNR, CDR2 FQNEAQ (reference sequence). This CDR3 reads CASSFNRGGYTF. CDR3 bases: TGTGCCAGCAGCTTTAACAGGGGAGGCTACACCTTC.

The J gene is TRBJ2-1, the V gene TRBV2, with D possibly TRBD2 on 6 matching bases. Deletions cut 2 bases from V and 6 bases from J, with 8 bases between. This CDR3 is built from 13 residues. CDR1 and CDR2 (germline): SNHLY, FYNNEI. This chain's CDR3 is CASSEQGLNEQFF. DNA for the CDR3: TGTGCCAGCAGTGAACAGGGACTCAATGAGCAGTTCTTC.

The CDR3: CASSGDILGNQPQHF. The CDR3 DNA follows: TGTGCCAGCAGTGGGGACATCCTAGGCAATCAGCCCCAGCATTTT. The V call is TRBV6-1, the J call TRBJ1-5; possibly TRBD1 for D (6 bases). V gave up 4 bases and J gave up 2 bases, with 12 bases separating them. CDR3 length: 15 amino acids. The germline V gene encodes CDR1 MNHNS and CDR2 SASEGT.

The V call is TRBV5-1, the J call TRBJ1-1; D perhaps matches TRBD1 (6 bases). This CDR3 comprises 14 residues. Germline V gene sequence: CDR1 SGHRS, CDR2 YFSETQ. V was cut by 0 bases and J by 2 bases, with 8 bases left in between. The CDR3 nucleotides read TGCGCCAGCAGCTTGGACAGGGAAAACACTGAAGCTTTCTTT. Amino acid sequence: CASSLDRENTEAFF.

Here the CDR3 reads CSVDSSGYTF. The CDR3 nucleotides are TGCAGCGTTGACTCGAGTGGCTACACCTTC. The rearrangement links TRBV29-1 to TRBJ1-2; D is unclear. V lost 3 bases, J lost 7 bases, and 6 bases lay in between. Germline V gene data show CDR1 as SQVTM and CDR2 as ANQGSEA. The CDR3 has 10 amino acids.

J is TRBJ2-7 and V is TRBV6-1; tentative D call: TRBD1 (5 bases). Germline loops: CDR1 MNHNS, CDR2 SASEGT. The CDR3 loop spans 12 amino acids. V dropped 2 bases and J dropped 5 bases, with 7 bases sitting between them. The CDR3 protein is CASSESRDEQYF. The CDR3 DNA reads TGTGCCAGCAGTGAAAGCAGGGACGAGCAGTACTTC.

The chain recombines TRBV6-1 with TRBJ2-6; 9 bases fit TRBD1. Germline V gene lookup returns CDR1 MNHNS and CDR2 SASEGT. The ends lost 4 bases at V and 2 bases at J; junction bases unmatched: 6. The CDR3 loop spans 17 amino acids. The chain's CDR3 is CASSAGTGYPGANVLTF. The DNA of the CDR3 is TGTGCCAGCAGTGCCGGGACAGGGTATCCTGGGGCCAACGTCCTGACTTTC.

V and J are TRBV19 and TRBJ2-2; TRBD1 agrees at 8 bases. Trimming at V came to 7 bases and at J to 4 bases, leaving 2 bases not matched to a gene. Germline CDR1 is LNHDA and CDR2 is SQIVND (reference sequence). This CDR3 is 13 amino acids long. The CDR3 sequence is CASKGTGTGELFF. CDR3 nucleotides: TGTGCCAGTAAGGGGACAGGCACCGGGGAGCTGTTTTTT.

The chain employs TRBV14 and TRBJ2-2; the match to TRBD1 covers 7 bases. The CDR3 is made up of 16 amino acids. V was pared by 4 bases and J by 5 bases, with 10 bases of the junction left unmatched. Germline V gives CDR1 SGHDN, CDR2 FVKESK. The CDR3 DNA sequence: TGTGCCAGCAGCCGAATAGGACAGGTCGGGACCGGGGAGCTGTTTTTT. This codes for CASSRIGQVGTGELFF.

CDR3 amino acids: CASSLGPLGNQPQHF. DNA for the CDR3: TGCGCCAGCAGCTTGGGGCCGCTTGGCAATCAGCCCCAGCATTTT. The chain carries TRBV5-1 and TRBJ1-5; D gene ambiguous. Germline loops: CDR1 SGHRS, CDR2 YFSETQ. CDR3 size: 15 residues. The V end was cut by 0 bases, the J end by 2 bases, with 9 bases between.

V and J are TRBV2 and TRBJ2-7; 9 nucleotides align to TRBD1. Trimming removed 4 bases from V and 7 bases from J; junction bases left unmatched: 5. Germline V CDR1 and CDR2: SNHLY, FYNNEI. The CDR3 runs to 13 residues. As DNA, the CDR3 is TGTGCCAGCAGTGGGACAGGGGAGGTGGAGCAGTACTTC. Translation: CASSGTGEVEQYF.